These 22 T cell receptor delta chains were all obtained from the same sample, sequenced in a study of Vδ1+ human thymocytes. General observations from the study: In the thymus, TRG and TRD repertoires looked highly polyclonal with Gaussian CDR3 lengths.

Extracted RNA was reverse transcribed into cDNA. Pooled V-gene forward primers with one constant-region reverse primer generated the CDR3 amplicons by multiplex PCR. TCRdb re-analyzed the multiplex PCR reads via CATT. The profile shows 23,000 or so delta-chain clones, more than 6.5% of them singletons. These receptors' antigens are unknown. Sequenced material: Vdelta1+ gamma-delta thymocytes from the thymus. The sample's subset: FACS-sorted CD3+ TCRalphabeta- TCRVdelta1+ TCRVdelta2- thymocytes. The receptors here all came from a girl under three years old who had congenital heart surgery.

This clone turned up a few times. V gene TRDV1 combines with J gene TRDJ1; 8 bases agree with TRDD3. This CDR3 is 24 amino acids long. Trimming at V came to 2 bases and at J to 8 bases, leaving 37 bases not matched to a gene. The germline V gene has CDR1 TSWWSYY and CDR2 QGS. Here the CDR3 DNA reads TGTGCTCTTGGGGAAGACATCTCTAAGTTCCTTAACCTGTACTGGGGATACCCTGCGCTGAAACTCATCTTT. It yields the protein CALGEDISKFLNLYWGYPALKLIF.

J gene TRDJ1 was identified, but the V gene was not called; the table's D call TRDD3 went unverified against the DNA. The CDR3 is made up of 17 amino acids. In DNA, the CDR3 is TGTGCTCTTGGGGATCCTGCGCCATGGGGGACTCCCGATAAACTCATCTTT. Translating it yields CALGDPAPWGTPDKLIF.

This chain connects TRDV1 to TRDJ1; TRDD3 matches 8 bases. This CDR3 is 21 amino acids long. The J segment lost 0 bases and the V segment lost 0 bases, leaving 18 bases of the junction unmatched. From germline, CDR1 is TSWWSYY and CDR2 QGS. The CDR3 DNA is TGTGCTCTTGGGGAACTGGGGCTTCGGGGATACCTTAGAAGATACACCGATAAACTCATCTTT. Protein: CALGELGLRGYLRRYTDKLIF.

The chain couples TRDV1 to TRDJ1; 8 bases are shared with TRDD3. V gave up 3 bases and J gave up 0 bases; unmatched junction bases: 21. From germline, CDR1 is TSWWSYY and CDR2 QGS. This CDR3 has 21 amino acids. As DNA, the CDR3 is TGTGCTCTTGGGGATTCCCCTCACTGGGGATACCCCAGCACGTACACCGATAAACTCATCTTT. It is translated as CALGDSPHWGYPSTYTDKLIF.

This clone was seen only a few times. The rearrangement uses TRDV1 and TRDJ1; tentatively, D is TRDD3 (6 bases). Germline loops: CDR1 TSWWSYY, CDR2 QGS. V dropped 2 bases and J dropped 0 bases, with 19 bases sitting between them. This CDR3 is 18 amino acids long. In DNA form, the CDR3 reads TGTGCTCTTGGGGAATTTCTTTTCGGCTGGGGCAACACCGATAAACTCATCTTT. Amino acids: CALGEFLFGWGNTDKLIF.

This clone was counted a single time. The V gene lacks a call, and TRDJ1 is the J gene; TRDD3 is the table's D call, not checked against the DNA. The CDR3 loop spans 19 amino acids. CDR3 amino acids: CALGENLGGTRNYTVKLIF. The CDR3 nucleotides read TGTGCTCTTGGGGAAAACCTGGGAGGGACCCGGAATTACACCGTTAAACTCATCTTT.

The chain has TRDV1 and TRDJ1, with 7 bases lining up with TRDD3. This CDR3 is 25 amino acids long. Germline CDR1 reads TSWWSYY; CDR2 reads QGS. J gave up 0 bases and V 2 bases, and 33 bases lay outside the gene matches. In nucleotides, the CDR3 is TGTGCTCTTGGGGAAATGGGCAGGCGGGATACAATAAAGATTCGGGGTAAGGGGTACACCGATAAACTCATCTTT. It is translated as CALGEMGRRDTIKIRGKGYTDKLIF.

This clone was counted a few times. The chain couples TRDV1 to TRDJ1; D might be TRDD2 or TRDD3, each matching 8 bases. Trimming cost V 4 bases and J 7 bases, with 37 bases left between them. CDR1 and CDR2 from the germline V gene are TSWWSYY and QGS. This CDR3 has 21 amino acids. CDR3 amino acids: CALGAITSYPCVLGAQGKLIF. CDR3 in DNA: TGTGCTCTTGGGGCGATTACTTCCTACCCCTGTGTACTGGGGGCCCAGGGTAAACTCATCTTT.

This chain joins TRDV1 and TRDJ1; possibly TRDD2 or TRDD3 for D (5 bases each). V dropped 0 bases and J dropped 0 bases, with 26 bases sitting between them. The CDR3 loop spans 21 amino acids. From germline, CDR1 is TSWWSYY and CDR2 QGS. The CDR3 here is CALGELLYPYSSLDNTDKLIF. CDR3 DNA sequence: TGTGCTCTTGGGGAACTACTATATCCCTACTCCTCACTGGACAACACCGATAAACTCATCTTT.

This clone was seen a handful of times. V and J are TRDV1 and TRDJ1; 8 nucleotides line up with TRDD3. The V gene's germline CDR1 is TSWWSYY and CDR2 QGS. The CDR3 length is 23 residues. Trimming removed 6 bases from V and 2 bases from J; junction bases left unmatched: 32. CDR3 sequence: CALGPKSYVHWGPTPLGTDKLIF. CDR3 sequence (DNA): TGTGCTCTTGGCCCGAAATCCTACGTCCACTGGGGGCCAACCCCTCTGGGGACCGATAAACTCATCTTT.

Here the J gene is TRDJ1 and the V gene is not called; TRDD3 reflects the table's D call only, with no check against the DNA. The CDR3 runs 22 residues. CDR3 amino acids: CALGELYSGVLLGTRRTDKLIF. The DNA for the CDR3 is TGTGCTCTTGGGGAACTTTACTCGGGGGTTTTACTGGGGACACGCCGCACCGATAAACTCATCTTT.

This clone was counted only a few times. J is TRDJ1 and V is TRDV1, with 8 positions matching TRDD3. The CDR3 is 19 residues long. CDR1 is TSWWSYY, CDR2 QGS, per germline. The V segment lost 0 bases and the J segment 0 bases; nucleotides outside the gene matches: 12. CDR3 coding DNA: TGTGCTCTTGGGGAACTAGTTCTTTACTGGGGGCCTTACACCGATAAACTCATCTTT. This codes for CALGELVLYWGPYTDKLIF.

The V call is TRDV1, the J call TRDJ1; 8 nucleotides align to TRDD3. The CDR3 consists of 18 residues. Trimming removed 3 bases from V and 1 base from J; junction bases left unmatched: 13. CDR1 and CDR2 (germline): TSWWSYY, QGS. The CDR3 DNA reads TGTGCTCTTGGGGACCCCTACGGTGGGGGATTCGGCACCGATAAACTCATCTTT. Protein: CALGDPYGGGFGTDKLIF.

This clone appeared a few times. Other DNA sequences of this sample code for an identical CDR3. V usage is TRDV1 and J usage is TRDJ1; D is ambiguous. The CDR3 totals 22 residues. Germline V lookup: CDR1 TSWWSYY, CDR2 QGS. Between the trimmed V and J ends, which lost 2 bases and 0 bases, there was a span of 31 bases. The CDR3 spells CALGEIPGLPVSYLEYTDKLIF. As DNA, the CDR3 is TGTGCTCTTGGGGAAATACCCGGCCTCCCCGTCTCATATCTGGAGTACACCGATAAACTCATCTTT.

The chain has TRDV1 and TRDJ1; D unclear. V shed 1 base and J shed 0 bases, with 9 bases lying between them. CDR1 TSWWSYY and CDR2 QGS come from the germline V gene. The length of the CDR3 is 15 residues. DNA for the CDR3: TGTGCTCTTGGGGAACCAACTACTGACACCGATAAACTCATCTTT. Its protein is CALGEPTTDTDKLIF.

This clone showed up just a few times. This chain links TRDV1 with TRDJ1; 10 bases map to TRDD3. Germline CDR1 is TSWWSYY and CDR2 is QGS. Germline trimming cut 4 bases from V and 0 bases from J; bases unmatched to any gene: 17. The CDR3 runs to 20 residues. The CDR3 DNA reads as TGTGCTCTTGGGGGTTTCCCCCCCTGGGGGATAGTGAATTACACCGATAAACTCATCTTT. Translated: CALGGFPPWGIVNYTDKLIF.

The genes are TRDV1 and TRDJ1; 9 nucleotides line up with TRDD3. Germline V CDR1 and CDR2: TSWWSYY, QGS. The CDR3 loop spans 24 amino acids. J was trimmed by 1 base and V by 1 base; bases with no gene match: 28. For the CDR3, the DNA is TGTGCTCTTGGGGAACCTACCTCTCCCTTTCCTGCCCATACTGGGGGACCATCCACCGATAAACTCATCTTT. Its protein product is CALGEPTSPFPAHTGGPSTDKLIF.

This clone was recorded a few times. This sequence joins TRDV1 and TRDJ1; D gene ambiguous. V was clipped by 0 bases and J by 0 bases, with 14 bases between them. This CDR3 region has 17 residues. Looked up from germline, CDR1 is TSWWSYY and CDR2 is QGS. CDR3 nucleotide sequence: TGTGCTCTTGGGGAACTTCCCCAGGGCCCTTACACCGATAAACTCATCTTT. This gives the protein CALGELPQGPYTDKLIF.

This clone was detected only a few times. The V and J genes are TRDV1 and TRDJ1; TRDD3 matches at 11 bases. CDR3 size: 25 residues. Germline V gene sequence: CDR1 TSWWSYY, CDR2 QGS. V lost 2 bases to trimming and J lost 0 bases; unmatched junction nucleotides: 29. CDR3 sequence: CALGERIPTLHAGGYLYHNTDKLIF. The CDR3 DNA is TGTGCTCTTGGGGAAAGAATTCCTACCCTACATGCTGGGGGATACCTCTACCATAACACCGATAAACTCATCTTT.

This clone showed up just a few times. This sequence joins TRDV1 and TRDJ1, with a weak D call TRDD3 (6 bases). The V end lost 5 bases, the J end lost 0 bases, and 10 bases lay between the germline ends. The length of the CDR3 is 14 residues. Germline CDR1 TSWWSYY, CDR2 QGS. The chain's CDR3 is CALGRGLDTDKLIF. CDR3 nucleotides: TGTGCTCTTGGGAGGGGATTGGACACCGATAAACTCATCTTT.

The table lists this clone with a few counts. In the same sample, other DNA sequences code for this CDR3. The chain recombines TRDV1 with TRDJ1, with 11 bases identical to TRDD3. The CDR3 sequence is 17 residues long. The J segment lost 3 bases and the V segment lost 8 bases, leaving 14 bases of the junction unmatched. CDR1 TSWWSYY and CDR2 QGS come from the germline V gene. The CDR3, as DNA: TGTGCTCTTACCCACGTACTGGGGGATAGCCTTGCCGATAAACTCATCTTT. This encodes CALTHVLGDSLADKLIF.

This chain uses TRDV1 with TRDJ1; 7 bases fit TRDD3. From germline, CDR1 is TSWWSYY and CDR2 QGS. J was trimmed by 0 bases and V by 2 bases; bases with no gene match: 18. This CDR3 spans 20 amino acids. The CDR3 protein is CALGELSYRTGDGHTDKLIF. Written as DNA, the CDR3 is TGTGCTCTTGGGGAATTGAGTTACCGTACTGGGGATGGGCACACCGATAAACTCATCTTT.